This TCR beta chain was sequenced in a study of blood T cells in healthy people across ages. CDR3 length: 13 amino acids. V gave up 0 bases and J gave up 3 bases, with 7 bases separating them. Germline CDR1 reads SGHRS; CDR2 reads YFSETQ. Together with a sample-barcoded 5' primer, a J-beta primer mix was included in a second PCR lasting about 7 to 11 cycles. TCRdb used MiXCR to reprocess the 5' RACE reads, holding one entry per CDR3 protein. The sample lists over 300,000 distinct CDR3 sequences; 45% to 60% were seen once. The chain carries TRBV5-1 and TRBJ2-7; D unclear. Sequences were obtained from blood. This TCR was sampled from a man aged 60 to 75 in good health. The CDR3 spells CASSLDANYEQYF. For the CDR3, the DNA is TGCGCCAGCAGCTTGGACGCTAACTACGAGCAGTACTTC.